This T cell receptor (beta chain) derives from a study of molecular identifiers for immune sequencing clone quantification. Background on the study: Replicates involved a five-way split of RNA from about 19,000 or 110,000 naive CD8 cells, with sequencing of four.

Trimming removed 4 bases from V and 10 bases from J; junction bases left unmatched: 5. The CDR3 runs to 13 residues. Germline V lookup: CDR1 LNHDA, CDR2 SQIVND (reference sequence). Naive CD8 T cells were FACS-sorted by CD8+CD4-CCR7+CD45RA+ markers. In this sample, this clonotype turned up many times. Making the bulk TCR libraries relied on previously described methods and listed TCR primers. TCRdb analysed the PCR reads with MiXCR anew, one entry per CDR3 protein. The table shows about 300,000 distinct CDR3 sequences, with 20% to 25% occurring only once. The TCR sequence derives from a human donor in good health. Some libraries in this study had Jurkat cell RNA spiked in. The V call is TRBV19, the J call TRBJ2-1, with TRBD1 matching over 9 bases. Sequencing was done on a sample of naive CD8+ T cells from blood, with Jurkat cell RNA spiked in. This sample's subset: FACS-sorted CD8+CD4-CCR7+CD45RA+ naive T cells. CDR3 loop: CASSKGQGREQFF. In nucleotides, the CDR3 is TGTGCCAGTAGTAAGGGACAGGGACGGGAGCAGTTCTTC.